This TCR beta chain emerged from a study of blood T cell repertoires in COVID-19 (dated by TCRdb to about 2020). Regarding the research as a whole: Collaborator samples came from the United States, Italy and Spain and covered acute and convalescent phases of COVID-19. The material from the prospective study consisted of cDNA or gDNA derived from T cells, B-cell-depleted T cells, or PBMCs. Subjects who had been exposed to COVID-19, were actively infected with it, or had recovered from it provided the deeply sampled blood TCRbeta repertoires that made up the dataset. The repertoires were made available in a free public database intended to serve as a resource for research on the immune response to SARS-CoV-2. Samples came from the ongoing ImmuneRACE study (first 160 participants) plus 1,254 subjects from 6 global collaborators. Nearly every sample came with metadata listing a de-identified subject ID, COVID-19 status, age in years and sex. Where HLA class I and class II types were available, the types were taken from metadata supplied by the sample provider, not from assay-based typing. Findings and caveats that apply to the study as a whole: The amount of clinical and demographic metadata varied by source and participant and was provided uncurated.

TCRbeta CDR3 regions were amplified from genomic DNA by means of the immunoSEQ Assay, a bias-controlled multiplex PCR. Per the original workflow: The number of nucleated cells in each sample was estimated by amplification of reference gene primers within the assay. Sequence reads were collapsed and filtered to measure the absolute abundance of every unique TCRbeta CDR3 rearrangement. For each sample, productive Simpson clonality was calculated as the square root of Simpson's diversity index across productive rearrangements. TCRdb took this table from immuneACCESS and kept in-frame rearrangements with V and J called. Such tables lack part of the clones; where checked against another copy, unresolved V genes explain under half of the gap, and the rest is unexplained. V and J calls and clone size are those listed in that table; D and trimming were worked out from the DNA. This sample holds 65,000 to 90,000 clones; about 86% were observed only once. 20% to 25% of the sample comes from the top ten.

Collaborating institutions collected whole blood in K2EDTA tubes following their own protocols. Collaborator samples were shipped for TCRbeta analysis as frozen whole blood, isolated PBMCs, or DNA extracted from either sample type. V is trimmed back by 2 bases and J by 6 bases, and the junction contains 5 bases that no gene match accounts for. Based on the germline V gene (reference sequence), the CDR1 and CDR2 sequences are LGHDT and YNNKEL. The CDR3 goes from the cysteine to the phenylalanine over 15 residues. The only DNA kept is the CDR3, 45 bases in frame from the first base. In regard to this clone: It has no known antigen specificity. No per-base quality is available; no much larger clone lies one base away.

Sequenced: peripheral blood. In this chain, TRBV3-1 (or the pseudogene TRBV3-2) is recombined with TRBJ2-2; 8 central nucleotides agree with TRBD2. The receptor was derived from a woman of 80 years or more in a cohort sampled during active or convalescent COVID-19. The CDR3 amino acid sequence is: CASSQREGRAGELFF. The DNA reads TGTGCCAGCAGCCAACGGGAGGGCCGGGCCGGGGAGCTGTTTTTT.